This T cell receptor beta chain appears in the sequencing data of a study of blood T cell repertoires in COVID-19 (dated by TCRdb to about 2020). Context from the whole study: Samples covering the acute and convalescent phases of COVID-19 were provided by collaborators in the United States, Italy and Spain. A de-identified subject ID, COVID-19 status, age in years and sex were almost always included in the sample metadata. HLA class I and class II types, where available, came from metadata supplied by the sample provider rather than from assay-based typing. The material from the prospective study consisted of cDNA or gDNA derived from T cells, B-cell-depleted T cells, or PBMCs. The repertoires were released in a freely available public database meant as a resource for research on the immune response to SARS-CoV-2. The samples were drawn from two sources: the first 160 participants of the ongoing ImmuneRACE study, and 950 to 1,500 subjects contributed by 6 global collaborators. Subjects who had been exposed to COVID-19, were actively infected with it, or had recovered from it provided the deeply sampled blood TCRbeta repertoires that made up the dataset. General study outcomes and caveats: Clinical and demographic metadata were provided uncurated, with the amount varying by source and participant.

From cysteine to phenylalanine, the CDR3 is 17 amino acids long. The entry retains the CDR3 DNA only, 51 bases that are in frame from base 1. Trimming takes 2 bases from V and 3 bases from J, and the germline ends sit 16 bases apart. The germline V gene supplies CDR1 SGHTA and CDR2 FQGNSA. TCRbeta CDR3 regions were amplified from genomic DNA by means of the immunoSEQ Assay, a bias-controlled multiplex PCR. Turning to the authors' computational methods: Nucleated cell counts per sample were estimated from amplification of reference gene primers within the assay. To quantify the absolute abundance of each unique TCRbeta CDR3 rearrangement, sequence reads were collapsed and filtered. For each sample, productive Simpson clonality was calculated by taking the square root of Simpson's diversity index across productive rearrangements. The table was pulled from immuneACCESS by TCRdb, which kept in-frame rearrangements only. Such tables lose some clones; where checked, under half of the loss comes from unresolved V genes, and the rest has no known cause. V, J and clone size are taken as reported in that table, and D and trimming were inferred from the DNA itself. Within this sample are about 28,000 clones, with 85% to 90% of them counted one time only. 5.5% to 7.5% of the sample comes from the top ten.

About this clone: Its target antigen remains unknown. The input lacks base qualities; no much larger clone sits a single base away.

The collaborating institutions used their own protocols to collect whole blood in K2EDTA tubes. Collaborator samples were shipped for TCRbeta analysis as frozen whole blood, isolated PBMCs, or DNA extracted from either sample type. The TCR originated in a human donor in a cohort sampled during active COVID-19. The sample taken for sequencing was peripheral blood. The chain uses TRBV7-2 and TRBJ1-4; a confident D gene designation cannot be given. The CDR3 here reads CASSLTPFGRANEKLFF. Here is the DNA: TGTGCCAGCAGCTTAACGCCCTTCGGGAGGGCTAATGAAAAACTGTTTTTT.